These T cell receptor beta chains were read from a single sample in a study of cytomegalovirus exposure and HLA in healthy donors. The assay was immunoSEQ multiplex PCR, and TCRdb's table has in-frame clones only and misses some. The sample has around 110,000 clones; 79% are singletons. The sample taken for sequencing was PBMCs. The receptors were gathered from a man younger than 40 in good health and CMV-seropositive. The CDR3 runs from the conserved cysteine through the conserved F or W. The order of the fields is V gene, D gene, clone size, J gene, CDR3 protein, CDR3 DNA. The D gene is left open where the match is weak. Rows give clone size only sometimes, using once, few, many, or a class for an expanded clone.

v_gene: TRBV10-3; d_gene: .; abundance: .; j_gene: TRBJ2-3; CDR3aa: CAIRGTDTQYF; CDR3nt: TGTGCCATCCGAGGCACAGATACGCAGTATTTT
v_gene: TRBV5-6; d_gene: TRBD1; abundance: once; j_gene: TRBJ1-3; CDR3aa: CASSITGGSGGNTIYF; CDR3nt: TGTGCCAGCAGCATTACAGGGGGCAGTGGTGGAAACACCATATATTTT
v_gene: TRBV6-4; d_gene: .; abundance: .; j_gene: TRBJ2-1; CDR3aa: CASSPGGLAREQFF; CDR3nt: TGTGCCAGCAGTCCCGGGGGGCTAGCGAGGGAGCAGTTCTTC
v_gene: TRBV25-1; d_gene: .; abundance: .; j_gene: TRBJ1-1; CDR3aa: CASSEYGGGGAHNSEAFF; CDR3nt: TGTGCCAGCAGTGAATACGGCGGTGGGGGGGCGCATAATTCTGAAGCTTTCTTT
v_gene: TRBV18; d_gene: TRBD1; abundance: .; j_gene: TRBJ2-7; CDR3aa: CASSENTGGRDEQYF; CDR3nt: TGTGCCAGCTCAGAAAATACAGGGGGCCGGGACGAGCAGTACTTC
v_gene: TRBV5-6; d_gene: TRBD1; abundance: .; j_gene: TRBJ1-1; CDR3aa: CASGLTGSAEAFF; CDR3nt: TGTGCCAGCGGCTTGACAGGGAGCGCTGAAGCTTTCTTT
v_gene: TRBV7-2; d_gene: TRBD1; abundance: few; j_gene: TRBJ1-5; CDR3aa: CASSLEDRRNQPQHF; CDR3nt: TGTGCCAGCAGCTTAGAGGACAGGCGCAATCAGCCCCAGCATTTT
v_gene: TRBV4-3; d_gene: .; abundance: .; j_gene: TRBJ1-1; CDR3aa: CASSHRGRNTEAFF; CDR3nt: TGCGCCAGCAGCCACCGGGGGAGAAACACTGAAGCTTTCTTT
v_gene: TRBV6-5; d_gene: TRBD1; abundance: once; j_gene: TRBJ2-7; CDR3aa: CASREQGAYEQYF; CDR3nt: TGTGCCAGCCGCGAGCAGGGGGCCTACGAGCAGTACTTC
v_gene: TRBV2; d_gene: TRBD2; abundance: .; j_gene: TRBJ2-1; CDR3aa: CASDRLAGGYNEQFF; CDR3nt: TGTGCCAGCGACCGACTAGCGGGGGGATACAATGAGCAGTTCTTC
v_gene: TRBV28; d_gene: .; abundance: .; j_gene: TRBJ2-3; CDR3aa: CASGEGRRDTQYF; CDR3nt: TGTGCCAGCGGGGAAGGCCGGAGGGATACGCAGTATTTT
v_gene: TRBV29-1; d_gene: TRBD2; abundance: .; j_gene: TRBJ2-1; CDR3aa: CSGGTSGKSNEQFF; CDR3nt: TGCAGCGGGGGGACTAGCGGGAAAAGCAATGAGCAGTTCTTC
v_gene: TRBV9; d_gene: .; abundance: .; j_gene: TRBJ2-3; CDR3aa: CASSPRTVSGDTQYF; CDR3nt: TGTGCCAGCAGCCCCCGGACAGTTTCTGGAGATACGCAGTATTTT
v_gene: TRBV12-5; d_gene: .; abundance: .; j_gene: TRBJ1-2; CDR3aa: CASGSPDSYYGYTF; CDR3nt: TGTGCTAGTGGTTCCCCTGACAGCTACTATGGCTACACCTTC
v_gene: TRBV18; d_gene: TRBD1; abundance: .; j_gene: TRBJ1-5; CDR3aa: CASSPQAGGQPQHF; CDR3nt: TGTGCCAGCTCACCACAGGCAGGGGGTCAGCCCCAGCATTTT
v_gene: TRBV6-1; d_gene: .; abundance: .; j_gene: TRBJ2-7; CDR3aa: CASSEAWQGSYEQYF; CDR3nt: TGTGCCAGCAGTGAAGCGTGGCAGGGGTCCTACGAGCAGTACTTC
v_gene: TRBV21-1; d_gene: .; abundance: .; j_gene: TRBJ1-1; CDR3aa: CASSKGRGSHTEAFF; CDR3nt: TGTGCCAGCAGCAAAGGGAGGGGCTCGCACACTGAAGCTTTCTTT
v_gene: TRBV5-1; d_gene: TRBD1; abundance: .; j_gene: TRBJ1-6; CDR3aa: CASSLAAMTGHNSPLHF; CDR3nt: TGCGCCAGCAGCTTGGCCGCCATGACAGGGCACAATTCACCCCTCCACTTT
v_gene: TRBV5-1; d_gene: .; abundance: .; j_gene: TRBJ1-3; CDR3aa: CASSFQPQPSSGNTIYF; CDR3nt: TGCGCCAGCAGCTTTCAGCCACAGCCAAGTAGTGGAAACACCATATATTTT
v_gene: TRBV9; d_gene: TRBD2; abundance: .; j_gene: TRBJ2-2; CDR3aa: CASSVAGLAGSRYTGELFF; CDR3nt: TGTGCCAGCAGCGTAGCGGGACTAGCGGGAAGTCGGTATACCGGGGAGCTGTTTTTT
v_gene: TRBV10-3; d_gene: .; abundance: few; j_gene: TRBJ2-6; CDR3aa: CATPKGVGANVLTF; CDR3nt: TGTGCCACCCCAAAAGGGGTCGGGGCCAACGTCCTGACTTTC
v_gene: TRBV6-6; d_gene: .; abundance: .; j_gene: TRBJ1-2; CDR3aa: CASSYPGEEGYTF; CDR3nt: TGTGCCAGCAGCTACCCCGGGGAGGAGGGCTACACCTTC
v_gene: TRBV19; d_gene: TRBD1; abundance: .; j_gene: TRBJ2-2; CDR3aa: CASSFSWTGRAGELFF; CDR3nt: TGTGCCAGTAGTTTTTCCTGGACAGGGAGAGCCGGGGAGCTGTTTTTT
v_gene: TRBV14; d_gene: TRBD1; abundance: .; j_gene: TRBJ1-1; CDR3aa: CASSPTGFSTEAFF; CDR3nt: TGTGCCAGCAGCCCGACAGGGTTTAGCACTGAAGCTTTCTTT
v_gene: TRBV10-3; d_gene: .; abundance: .; j_gene: TRBJ2-3; CDR3aa: CAAFGAPSTDTQYF; CDR3nt: TGTGCCGCCTTCGGAGCGCCTTCCACAGATACGCAGTATTTT
v_gene: TRBV25-1; d_gene: .; abundance: .; j_gene: TRBJ2-6; CDR3aa: CASSEMGGLPGANGLTF; CDR3nt: TGTGCCAGCAGTGAGATGGGGGGTTTGCCTGGGGCCAACGGCCTGACTTTC
v_gene: TRBV7-2; d_gene: .; abundance: few; j_gene: TRBJ1-5; CDR3aa: CASSQGSWNQPQHF; CDR3nt: TGTGCCAGCAGCCAGGGGAGCTGGAATCAGCCCCAGCATTTT
v_gene: TRBV30; d_gene: TRBD2; abundance: .; j_gene: TRBJ2-5; CDR3aa: CAWGGLAGGGETQYF; CDR3nt: TGTGCCTGGGGAGGACTAGCGGGAGGAGGGGAGACCCAGTACTTC
v_gene: TRBV10-3; d_gene: TRBD1; abundance: .; j_gene: TRBJ1-2; CDR3aa: CAIRGQGTNYGYTF; CDR3nt: TGTGCCATCAGGGGACAGGGGACCAACTATGGCTACACCTTC
v_gene: TRBV7-9; d_gene: .; abundance: .; j_gene: TRBJ2-7; CDR3aa: CASSPRVYEQYF; CDR3nt: TGTGCCAGCAGCCCACGAGTTTACGAGCAGTACTTC
v_gene: TRBV14; d_gene: .; abundance: few; j_gene: TRBJ2-1; CDR3aa: CASSHVSYNEQFF; CDR3nt: TGTGCCAGCAGCCACGTCTCCTACAATGAGCAGTTCTTC
v_gene: TRBV10-3; d_gene: TRBD1; abundance: .; j_gene: TRBJ2-1; CDR3aa: CAISETGGAYNEQFF; CDR3nt: TGTGCCATCAGCGAGACAGGGGGCGCGTACAATGAGCAGTTCTTC
v_gene: TRBV11-2; d_gene: .; abundance: .; j_gene: TRBJ2-3; CDR3aa: CASSWAWVDTQYF; CDR3nt: TGTGCCAGCAGCTGGGCCTGGGTAGATACGCAGTATTTT
v_gene: TRBV5-1; d_gene: TRBD1; abundance: .; j_gene: TRBJ1-6; CDR3aa: CASSLTGVNSPLHF; CDR3nt: TGCGCCAGCAGCTTGACAGGGGTGAATTCACCCCTCCACTTT
v_gene: TRBV7-9; d_gene: .; abundance: .; j_gene: TRBJ2-1; CDR3aa: CASSLVGGKNEQFF; CDR3nt: TGTGCCAGCAGCTTAGTAGGCGGGAAAAATGAGCAGTTCTTC
v_gene: TRBV5-1; d_gene: .; abundance: .; j_gene: TRBJ1-2; CDR3aa: CASSLVGDPPAF; CDR3nt: TGCGCCAGCAGCTTGGTCGGGGATCCTCCGGCTTTC
v_gene: TRBV19; d_gene: TRBD2; abundance: .; j_gene: TRBJ2-5; CDR3aa: CASGTYSGKETQYF; CDR3nt: TGTGCCAGTGGGACTTACAGCGGGAAAGAGACCCAGTACTTC
v_gene: TRBV29-1; d_gene: TRBD1; abundance: .; j_gene: TRBJ1-1; CDR3aa: CSVEDGRGTFF; CDR3nt: TGCAGCGTTGAAGACGGCAGGGGGACCTTCTTT
v_gene: TRBV6-1; d_gene: .; abundance: .; j_gene: TRBJ2-1; CDR3aa: CASSEYTHNEQFF; CDR3nt: TGTGCCAGCAGTGAATATACACACAATGAGCAGTTCTTC
v_gene: TRBV7-3; d_gene: .; abundance: .; j_gene: TRBJ1-2; CDR3aa: CASSRGPSRDGYTF; CDR3nt: TGTGCCAGCAGCCGCGGACCATCCAGGGATGGTTACACCTTC
v_gene: TRBV6-5; d_gene: TRBD1; abundance: .; j_gene: TRBJ2-3; CDR3aa: CASSQLTGFTDTQYF; CDR3nt: TGTGCCAGCAGCCAACTGACAGGGTTCACAGATACGCAGTATTTT
v_gene: TRBV11-3; d_gene: TRBD1; abundance: .; j_gene: TRBJ2-2; CDR3aa: CASSRRQGWAGELFF; CDR3nt: TGTGCCAGCAGTCGACGACAGGGTTGGGCCGGGGAGCTGTTTTTT
v_gene: TRBV4-2; d_gene: TRBD2; abundance: .; j_gene: TRBJ2-5; CDR3aa: CASSLTSGGETQYF; CDR3nt: TGTGCCAGCAGCCTCACTAGCGGGGGGGAGACCCAGTACTTC
v_gene: TRBV7-9; d_gene: .; abundance: .; j_gene: TRBJ2-1; CDR3aa: CASSLARGGGFYNEQFF; CDR3nt: TGTGCCAGCAGCTTAGCGCGAGGGGGGGGATTCTACAATGAGCAGTTCTTC
v_gene: TRBV25-1; d_gene: .; abundance: few; j_gene: TRBJ2-1; CDR3aa: CASSEQGWNEQFF; CDR3nt: TGTGCCAGCAGTGAACAGGGGTGGAATGAGCAGTTCTTC
v_gene: TRBV28; d_gene: .; abundance: .; j_gene: TRBJ2-7; CDR3aa: CASSSNREPPYEQYF; CDR3nt: TGTGCCAGCAGCTCTAACAGGGAACCTCCCTACGAGCAGTACTTC
v_gene: TRBV18; d_gene: TRBD2; abundance: .; j_gene: TRBJ2-1; CDR3aa: CASSAGLAGRVEQFF; CDR3nt: TGTGCCAGCTCAGCGGGACTAGCGGGACGGGTTGAGCAGTTCTTC
v_gene: TRBV5-4; d_gene: TRBD1; abundance: .; j_gene: TRBJ2-5; CDR3aa: CASSLYRTGEETQYF; CDR3nt: TGTGCCAGCAGCTTGTATCGGACAGGGGAAGAGACCCAGTACTTC